This T cell receptor beta chain was recovered during a study of blood T cells in healthy people across ages. Peripheral blood, about 9.8 milliliters per donor, was collected. Alongside a J-beta primer mix, a sample-barcoded 5' primer served in a second PCR lasting 7 to 11 cycles. Each cDNA was tagged by a template-switch adaptor containing 12 random nucleotides. TCRdb passed the 5' RACE reads through MiXCR, listing each CDR3 protein once. The sample contains about 1 million distinct CDR3 sequences, more than 35% of which appear only once. Germline-derived CDR1 and CDR2 are LGHDT and YNNKEL (reference sequence). The V end lost 4 bases, the J end lost 1 base, and 16 bases lay between the germline ends. This CDR3 has 16 amino acids.

The TCR sequence derives from a woman aged 55 to 70 in good health. This chain uses TRBV3-1 with TRBJ2-5, with D maybe TRBD2 (6 bases). Source material: blood. The CDR3 region is CASSRTLAQLQETQYF. The CDR3 region has the DNA TGTGCCAGCAGCCGAACCCTAGCGCAACTCCAAGAGACCCAGTACTTC.